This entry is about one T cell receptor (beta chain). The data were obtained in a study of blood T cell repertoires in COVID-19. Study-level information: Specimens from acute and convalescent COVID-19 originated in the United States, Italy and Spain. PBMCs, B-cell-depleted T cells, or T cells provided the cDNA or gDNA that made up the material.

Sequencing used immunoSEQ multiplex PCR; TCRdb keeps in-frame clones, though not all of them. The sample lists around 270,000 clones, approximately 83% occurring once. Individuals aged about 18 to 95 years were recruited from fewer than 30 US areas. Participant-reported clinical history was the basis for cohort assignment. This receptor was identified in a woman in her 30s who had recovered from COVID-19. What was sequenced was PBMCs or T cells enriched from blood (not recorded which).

The CDR3 sequence: CASSQPSRPTVQANYGYTF. The CDR3, as DNA: TGTGCCAGCAGCCAACCGAGCCGACCGACAGTCCAAGCTAACTATGGCTACACCTTC. The chain carries TRBV3-1 (or the pseudogene TRBV3-2) and TRBJ1-2, with D possibly TRBD1 on 5 matching bases. The germline CDR1 and CDR2 sequences are LGHDT and YNNKEL (reference sequence). This CDR3 spans 19 amino acids. The germline V and J ends were trimmed by 2 bases and 0 bases, with 22 bases remaining between them.